In this sample, the clone carrying this T cell receptor beta chain turned up many times. Trimming left V 0 bases short and J 9 bases short, with 8 bases between. Germline lookup yields CDR1 KGHDR and CDR2 SFDVKD. The CDR3 runs to 13 residues. The data were obtained in a study of CD8+CD57+ T cells in acquired aplastic anemia. TCR beta VDJ and CDR3 were profiled, and genomic DNA was the template. In TCRdb, the reads were re-called with MiXCR into one record per CDR3 protein. Of 450,000 to 600,000 distinct CDR3 sequences listed, over 25% are singletons. An expansion of CD8+CD57+ cells by flow cytometry had been shown in patients chosen for sequencing.

The receptor comes from a human donor with aplastic anemia. Sequences were obtained from sorted CD4+, CD8+, or CD8+CD57+ T cells (not recorded which) from PBMCs. The gene calls are TRBV24-1 and TRBJ1-5, with D possibly matching TRBD1 (5 bases). The CDR3 reads CATSDLSGGPQHF. In nucleotides, the CDR3 is TGTGCCACCAGTGATTTGAGTGGGGGGCCCCAGCATTTT.